This T cell receptor (beta chain) was sequenced during a study of CD8+CD57+ T cells in acquired aplastic anemia. The template used for profiling TCR beta VDJ and CDR3 was genomic DNA. TCRdb re-called the reads with MiXCR, one entry per CDR3 protein. This table has approximately 190,000 distinct CDR3 sequences, more than 45% appearing once. By share of the sample, this clonotype is medium-sized. Patients selected for sequencing had displayed CD8+CD57+ cell expansion by flow cytometry. There were no patients without severe acquired aplastic anemia. Untreated patients provided the blood samples, with no therapy given before sampling. Per germline, CDR1 SNHLY and CDR2 FYNNEI. The CDR3 covers 13 residues. Trimming shortened V by 7 bases and J by 9 bases, and 16 bases separated the two germline ends.

The TCR was taken from a human donor with aplastic anemia. V usage is TRBV2 and J usage is TRBJ2-1; D gene unclear. Source material: sorted CD4+, CD8+, or CD8+CD57+ T cells (not recorded which) from PBMCs. CDR3 DNA: TGTGCCAGCAACAACGTTCGTAGCTCTGAGCAGTTCTTC. Amino acids: CASNNVRSSEQFF.